The T cell receptor beta chain under discussion was sequenced for a study of blood T cells in healthy people across ages (dated by TCRdb to the mid-2010s). The study in broad terms: Template switching captured roughly one uniquely barcoded TCR beta cDNA molecule per two T cells in model experiments. Using deep sequencing normalized with unique cDNA molecular identifiers, the study measured how TCR beta repertoire diversity changes with age. Donors were grouped into four age groups: young (average approximately 15 years), middle-aged (under 40), aged (roughly 62) and long-lived (approximately 75). To avoid experimental bias, donors of different ages were spread randomly across the sequencing lanes. The study analyzed two additional independent replicas of 1 million unique cDNA reads from the same blood draw for two donors, one aged 18 to 30 and one aged 80 or older.

In the case of this clonotype: This receptor's antigen is unknown. A read error may explain this, as a much larger clone is one base away.

Systemically healthy Caucasian individuals from Russia, roughly 40 in total and aged about 6 to 100 years, were included as donors. Ten milliliters of peripheral blood were drawn from each donor into EDTA-treated Vacutainer tubes. Ficoll-Paque density-gradient centrifugation was used to isolate PBMCs, with at least 6.5 million per sample. Trizol reagent was used to extract total RNA from the PBMCs, yielding at least 5.5 micrograms per sample. For every donor, an aliquot of PBMCs went through flow cytometry to measure the percentages of naive CD45RAhigh/CD27high T cells. Broader findings and caveats from the paper: Because profiling used bulk unsorted PBMCs, naive and antigen-experienced compartments could not be compared conclusively. The long-lived group showed more naive CD4+ T cells, fewer expanded clones and increased TCR diversity than the aged group, suggesting age selection. Estimates of total diversity from one million sequenced T cells were regarded as lower bounds and underestimates. Because donor CMV infection status was unknown, age-related changes in expanded clonotypes were potentially confounded. As age increased, observed TCR beta diversity per million T cells dropped in a roughly linear way, and a significant reduction was already evident by age 40. There was a strong correlation between observed TCR beta diversity and the percentage of naive T cells measured by flow cytometry.

Trimming leaves V shorter by 0 bases and J shorter by 11 bases, with the junction holding 4 bases beyond the gene matches. CDR1 and CDR2 were assigned from the germline V gene as SGHAT and FQNNGV. The CDR3 goes from the cysteine to the phenylalanine over 13 residues. Only CDR3 DNA remains: 39 bases, in frame from the first base. Libraries were built with 5' RACE. The sequencing machine was an Illumina HiSeq 2500. A second PCR of roughly 6 to 11 cycles was run with a J-beta primer mix and a sample-barcoded 5' primer. Each TCR beta cDNA molecule received a unique molecular identifier from a template-switch 5' adaptor carrying 12 random nucleotides. At least 3 million CDR3-containing paired-end reads were obtained from each sample. First-strand cDNA was synthesized from all RNA with the Mint cDNA synthesis kit, primed by a TRBC-specific oligonucleotide. All cDNA was treated with uracil-DNA glycosylase and then went through a first 18-cycle PCR with the universal primers M1SS and BC2_uni_R. The study's processing was this. Normalization of each sample was performed by random selection of 1 million high-quality reads, each carrying a distinct molecular identifier. Reads sharing molecular identifiers were discarded rather than binned into consensus sequences. CDR3 identification, clonotype clustering and error correction used MiTCR with a Q25 quality threshold and the strictest error-elimination algorithm. A nonparametric unseen species model with Euler transformation was used to estimate lower-bound total TCR beta diversity. The public reads were reanalyzed by TCRdb: fastp trimming at Q25, MiXCR alignment, in-frame beta chains only. Here each entry gathers all rows of one CDR3 protein and keeps the most common genes and DNA. The V and J calls here are based on TCRdb, not the publication. Counted in this sample were about 1.6 million distinct CDR3 sequences; about 31% of them appeared once. The ten biggest clones cover 11% of the sample.

Sequencing used blood. The source of this sequence is a young woman in good health. The sequence joins TRBV11-2 to TRBJ2-1; TRBD2 matches 7 bases in the middle. This receptor carries the CDR3 CASSLESGGKQFF. The nucleotide sequence reads as follows: TGTGCCAGCAGCTTAGAATCGGGGGGTAAGCAGTTCTTC.